This T cell receptor (beta chain) is drawn from a study of cytomegalovirus exposure and HLA in healthy donors. This CDR3 has 11 amino acids. V was trimmed by 7 bases and J by 14 bases, leaving 18 bases between them. Germline V gene sequence: CDR1 SGHNT, CDR2 YYREEE (reference sequence). Regarding the study as a whole: Later analysis identified 16,951 TCR beta sequences associated with HLA alleles, using a false discovery rate threshold of 0.05.

A remark on this clone: The antigen remains undetermined.

Primers: 60 Vbeta forward and 13 Jbeta reverse. Produced via immunoSEQ multiplex PCR; TCRdb's table is partial and in-frame only. The sample includes 150,000 to 200,000 clones, under 90% of them seen just once. Material for sequencing was PBMCs. The chain recombines TRBV5-4 with TRBJ2-5; D not certain. The source is a man aged 18 to 30 in good health and CMV-seronegative. The CDR3 region has the DNA TGTGCCAGCCGTGGAGTGCGTGAGGAATACTTC. This translates into CASRGVREEYF. The full variable domain, completed using reference TRBV5-4 and TRBJ2-5, is ETGVTQSPTHLIKTRGQQVTLRCSSQSGHNTVSWYQQALGQGPQFIFQYYREEENGRGNFPPRFSGLQFPNYSSELNVNALELDDSALYLCASRGVREEYFGPGTRLLVL.